A single sample gave rise to the 8 T cell receptor beta chains below, sequenced in a study of T cells in localized non-small cell lung cancer. Libraries were prepared by immunoSEQ multiplex PCR; TCRdb keeps only in-frame clonotypes and omits some of them. The data contain about 83,000 clones, more than 75% of them singletons. Sequencing used peripheral blood, obtained before any cancer treatment. These receptors all stem from a female donor over 55 with stage I lung adenocarcinoma.

The rearrangement links TRBV6-6 to TRBJ1-6; TRBD1 is a possible D gene (5 bases). Trimming left V 0 bases short and J 7 bases short, with 13 bases between. This CDR3 has 16 amino acids. Looked up from germline, CDR1 is MNHNY and CDR2 is SVGAGI (reference sequence). The CDR3 DNA reads TGTGCCAGCAGTTACTCGGGGGGAAGAAGGAATTCACCCCTCCACTTT. It specifies CASSYSGGRRNSPLHF.

The table lists this clone with a count of one. This chain joins TRBV27 and TRBJ2-7; no reliable D call. This CDR3 comprises 14 residues. Trimming stripped 3 bases from V and 0 bases from J, with 9 bases between. Per the germline V gene, CDR1 is MNHEY and CDR2 is SMNVEV (reference sequence). The CDR3 loop reads CASSFSDTSYEQYF. As DNA, the CDR3 is TGTGCCAGCAGTTTCTCTGACACCTCCTACGAGCAGTACTTC.

The chain couples TRBV19 to TRBJ2-1; weak D call: TRBD2 (5 bases). Germline CDR1 is LNHDA and CDR2 is SQIVND (reference sequence). There are 12 residues in the CDR3. V was shortened by 10 bases and J by 8 bases, with 15 bases between the two germline ends. CDR3 DNA: TGTGCCACCAGAGGGTTCGTGGATGAGCAGTTCTTC. Protein product: CATRGFVDEQFF.

This chain uses TRBV18 with TRBJ2-7, with a possible D match to TRBD2 (6 bases). The CDR3 runs to 13 residues. Per the germline V gene, CDR1 is KGHSH and CDR2 is LQKENI. With 6 bases removed from V and 3 bases from J, the gap between germline ends came to 12 bases. The CDR3 loop is CASSGGARYEQYF. The CDR3 nucleotides are TGTGCCAGCTCGGGAGGTGCTCGCTACGAGCAGTACTTC.

As for this clone: Compared with germline, one end of the junction differs, possibly owing to a read error. The chain is built from TRBV10-3 and TRBJ2-7, with a possible D match to TRBD2 (5 bases). Per the germline V gene, CDR1 is ENHRY and CDR2 is SYGVKD. The CDR3 is 13 residues long. The CDR3 region is CASSYEVGGEQYF. CDR3 DNA sequence: TGTGCCAGCAGTTATGAGGTCGGCGGGGAGCAGTACTTC.

The chain joins TRBV28 to TRBJ2-1; TRBD2 matches at 12 bases. J was trimmed by 7 bases and V by 3 bases; bases with no gene match: 10. This CDR3 is 17 amino acids long. Per the germline V gene, CDR1 is MDHEN and CDR2 is SYDVKM. The CDR3: CASSFPRLAGAGNEQFF. CDR3 in DNA: TGTGCCAGCAGTTTCCCTCGACTAGCGGGAGCCGGGAATGAGCAGTTCTTC.

The chain is built from TRBV27 and TRBJ1-1; D call uncertain. Germline loops: CDR1 MNHEY, CDR2 SMNVEV (reference sequence). V lost 2 bases and J 5 bases, leaving 9 bases between the germline ends. CDR3 length equals 13 residues. CDR3 amino acids: CASSLTLSTEAFF. CDR3 DNA: TGTGCCAGCAGTTTAACCCTCTCTACTGAAGCTTTCTTT.

The V gene is TRBV6-5, the J gene TRBJ1-1; D gene uncertain. This CDR3 has 13 residues. CDR1 is MNHEY, CDR2 SVGAGI, per germline. Between the trimmed V and J ends, which lost 8 bases and 5 bases, there was a span of 15 bases. CDR3 DNA: TGTGCCAGCTGGCGCGGGGAGAGGACTGAAGCTTTCTTT. This gives the protein CASWRGERTEAFF.